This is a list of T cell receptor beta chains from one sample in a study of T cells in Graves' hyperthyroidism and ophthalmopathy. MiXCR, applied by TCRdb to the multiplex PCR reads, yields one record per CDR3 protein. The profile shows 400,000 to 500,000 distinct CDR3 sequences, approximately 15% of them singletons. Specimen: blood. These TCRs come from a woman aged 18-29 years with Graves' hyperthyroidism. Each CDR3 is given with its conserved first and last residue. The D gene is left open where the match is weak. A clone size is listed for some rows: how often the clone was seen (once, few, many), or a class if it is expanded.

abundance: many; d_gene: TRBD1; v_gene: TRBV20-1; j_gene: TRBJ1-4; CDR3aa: CSARERGQGNEKLFF; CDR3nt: TGCAGTGCTAGAGAGCGGGGACAGGGGAATGAAAAACTGTTTTTT
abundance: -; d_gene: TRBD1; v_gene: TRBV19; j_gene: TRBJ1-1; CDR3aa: CASGRGQITEAFF; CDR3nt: TGTGCCAGTGGCAGGGGGCAGATCACTGAAGCTTTCTTT
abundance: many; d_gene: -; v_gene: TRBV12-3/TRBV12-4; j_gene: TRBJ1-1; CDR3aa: CASSFRNTNTEAFF; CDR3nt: TGTGCCAGCAGTTTCCGGAACACGAACACTGAAGCTTTCTTT
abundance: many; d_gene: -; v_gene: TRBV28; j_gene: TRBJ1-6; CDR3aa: CASSHPREIPSSYNSPLHF; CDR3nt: TGTGCCAGCAGTCACCCCCGGGAAATACCGAGCTCCTATAATTCACCCCTCCACTTT
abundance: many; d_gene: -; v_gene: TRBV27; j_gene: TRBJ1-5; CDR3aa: CASSLYDGHNQPQHF; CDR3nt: TGTGCCAGCAGTTTATATGACGGCCACAATCAGCCCCAGCATTTT
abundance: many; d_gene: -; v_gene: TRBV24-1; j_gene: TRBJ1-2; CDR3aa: CATSDLTGGYTF; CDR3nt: TGTGCCACCAGTGATTTGACGGGGGGCTACACCTTC
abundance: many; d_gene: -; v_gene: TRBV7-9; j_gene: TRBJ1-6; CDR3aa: CASSLGTVEDSPLHF; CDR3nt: TGTGCCAGCAGCTTAGGGACAGTGGAAGATTCACCCCTCCACTTT
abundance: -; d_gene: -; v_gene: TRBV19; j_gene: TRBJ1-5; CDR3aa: CASSKDALYQPQHF; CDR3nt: TGTGCCAGTAGTAAAGACGCCCTTTATCAGCCCCAGCATTTT
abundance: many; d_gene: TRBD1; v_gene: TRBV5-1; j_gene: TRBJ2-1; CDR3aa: CASKKAGTGVPYNEQFF; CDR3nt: TGCGCCAGCAAAAAAGCAGGAACAGGGGTCCCCTACAATGAGCAGTTCTTC
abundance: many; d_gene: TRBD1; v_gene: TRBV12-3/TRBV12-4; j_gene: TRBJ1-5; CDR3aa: CASSLTGVSNQPQHF; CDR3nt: TGTGCCAGCAGTCTGACAGGGGTTAGCAATCAGCCCCAGCATTTT